This entry lists 10 T cell receptor beta chains sequenced from one sample in a study of cytomegalovirus exposure and HLA in healthy donors. The PCR was carried out with 60 Vbeta primers and 13 Jbeta primers. Profiled with immunoSEQ multiplex PCR; TCRdb holds only in-frame clones, not every one. The table records around 150,000 clones, over 55% of them present only once. The sequencing sample was made of PBMCs. The receptors stem from a middle-aged man in good health and CMV-seronegative.

This rearrangement joins TRBV19 to TRBJ2-7, with 7 bases aligning to TRBD1. The CDR3 runs to 12 residues. Trimming took 9 bases from V and 5 from J; bases not matched to a gene: 7. CDR1 LNHDA and CDR2 SQIVND come from the germline V gene (reference sequence). CDR3 DNA: TGTGCCAGCGCACAGACAGGGAACGAGCAGTACTTC. It specifies CASAQTGNEQYF.

This clone has a handful of counts. Written as DNA, the CDR3 is TGTGCCAGCAGTTATCTGGGACAGGGCAACACCGGGGAGCTGTTTTTT. The encoded protein is CASSYLGQGNTGELFF. The chain recombines TRBV6-6 with TRBJ2-2; 9 nucleotides line up with TRBD1. This CDR3 spans 16 amino acids. CDR1 and CDR2 from the germline V gene are MNHNY and SVGAGI (reference sequence). Trimming removed 3 bases from V and 2 bases from J; junction bases left unmatched: 4.

This clone was detected a few times. J is TRBJ2-1 and V is TRBV2; 7 bases match TRBD2. This CDR3 contains 15 residues. CDR1 is SNHLY, CDR2 FYNNEI, per germline. After removal of 5 bases from V and 9 bases from J, the junction contained 13 bases not matched to a gene. The CDR3 is CASSYRRTSRFEQFF. Here the CDR3 DNA reads TGTGCCAGCAGTTATAGGCGGACTAGTAGGTTTGAGCAGTTCTTC.

This clone was recorded only once. The chain employs TRBV4-1 and TRBJ2-3, with 12 bases lining up with TRBD2. CDR1 is MGHRA and CDR2 is YSYEKL in the germline V gene. The V and J ends lost 0 bases and 4 bases, in that order; junction bases with no gene match: 5. CDR3 length equals 17 residues. The CDR3 sequence: CASSQESSGGVADTQYF. The CDR3 DNA sequence: TGCGCCAGCAGCCAAGAGTCTAGCGGGGGGGTAGCAGATACGCAGTATTTT.

V and J are TRBV6-6 and TRBJ2-1; 7 bases line up with TRBD1. The germline V gene has CDR1 MNHNY and CDR2 SVGAGI (reference sequence). The V and J ends lost 6 bases and 4 bases, in that order; junction bases with no gene match: 12. CDR3 size: 16 residues. The chain's CDR3 is CASSPGQSEVYNEQFF. DNA of the CDR3: TGTGCCAGCAGCCCGGGACAGTCAGAGGTATACAATGAGCAGTTCTTC.

This clone was seen only a few times. V usage is TRBV5-4 and J usage is TRBJ1-2, with D possibly being TRBD1 (6 bases). This CDR3 is built from 13 residues. Germline V lookup: CDR1 SGHNT, CDR2 YYREEE (reference sequence). Deletions cut 1 base from V and 8 bases from J, with 12 bases between. The CDR3 here is CASSLSSGAGYTF. In DNA, the CDR3 is TGTGCCAGCAGCTTGAGTTCAGGGGCCGGCTACACCTTC.

The chain is built from TRBV5-1 and TRBJ2-7; 8 bases align to TRBD1. CDR1 SGHRS and CDR2 YFSETQ come from the germline V gene. The CDR3 has 17 amino acids. J lost 1 base, V lost 0 bases, and 9 bases had no gene match. CDR3 residues: CASSLAFRTGFSYEQYF. DNA of the CDR3: TGCGCCAGCAGCTTGGCCTTTCGGACAGGGTTTTCCTACGAGCAGTACTTC.

To note about this clone: A read error may produce the germline difference seen at one junction end. The chain combines TRBV5-1 with TRBJ2-3; no reliable D call. The V gene's germline CDR1 is SGHRS and CDR2 YFSETQ. CDR3 length: 14 residues. CDR3: CASSLFSAGDTQYF. CDR3 bases: TGTGCCAGCAGCTTGTTTTCGGCCGGGGATACGCAGTATTTT.

The rearrangement links TRBV14 to TRBJ2-7; a possible D gene is TRBD2 (6 bases). With 3 bases removed from V and 3 bases from J, the gap between germline ends came to 12 bases. The germline gives CDR1 SGHDN, CDR2 FVKESK. This CDR3 has 14 residues. The chain's CDR3 is CASSHLASVYEQYF. In nucleotides, the CDR3 is TGTGCCAGCAGCCATCTCGCTAGCGTCTACGAGCAGTACTTC.

This clone was observed a few times. The gene calls are TRBV4-1 and TRBJ2-7; D ambiguous. Trimming removed 1 base at V and 0 bases at J, with 13 bases between. Germline loops: CDR1 MGHRA, CDR2 YSYEKL. The CDR3 contains 16 residues. The CDR3 spells CASSQGPLGSSYEQYF. CDR3 nucleotide sequence: TGCGCCAGCAGCCAAGGGCCCCTCGGGTCCTCCTACGAGCAGTACTTC.